Shown below are 9 T cell receptor beta chains from a single sample sequenced in a study of cytomegalovirus exposure and HLA in healthy donors. The PCR was carried out with 60 Vbeta primers and 13 Jbeta primers. The protocol was immunoSEQ multiplex PCR, while the TCRdb copy is restricted to in-frame clones and leaves out a portion. The top ten hold approximately 0.7% of the sample, which has about 180,000 clones, roughly 85% seen once. The sample comprised PBMCs. All receptors come from a woman aged 35 to 49 in good health and CMV-seronegative.

In this sample, this clone turned up a few times. The CDR3 DNA is TGTGCCAGCAGTGCCTCGACAGGGAGAGGAAACACCATATATTTT. It specifies CASSASTGRGNTIYF. The rearrangement links TRBV28 to TRBJ1-3, with 7 nucleotides matching TRBD1. The length of the CDR3 is 15 residues. J lost 4 bases, V lost 5 bases, and 8 bases had no gene match. CDR1 and CDR2 (germline): MDHEN, SYDVKM.

This CDR3 reads CASPLAGEGYEYEQYF. As DNA, the CDR3 is TGCGCCAGCCCTCTAGCGGGAGAGGGCTACGAGTACGAGCAGTACTTC. The chain has TRBV5-1 and TRBJ2-7; 10 positions agree with TRBD2. The germline V gene encodes CDR1 SGHRS and CDR2 YFSETQ. After removal of 7 bases from V and 4 bases from J, the junction contained 14 bases not matched to a gene. CDR3 size: 16 residues.

The V and J genes are TRBV5-5 and TRBJ1-2, with D possibly TRBD1 on 6 matching bases. Germline V lookup: CDR1 SGHKS, CDR2 YYEKEE (reference sequence). V was clipped by 0 bases and J by 8 bases, with 17 bases between them. The CDR3 extends over 15 amino acids. The CDR3 region is CASSLESRGRKGYTF. CDR3 in DNA: TGTGCCAGCAGCTTGGAGAGCAGGGGTAGGAAGGGCTACACCTTC.

The rearrangement links TRBV2 to TRBJ2-5, with D perhaps matching TRBD2 (5 bases). The CDR3 totals 14 residues. The V gene lost 3 bases and the J gene lost 1 base, with 9 bases spanning the gap. The germline V gene has CDR1 SNHLY and CDR2 FYNNEI. CDR3 protein: CASSDLAGQETQYF. CDR3 DNA: TGTGCCAGCAGTGATCTCGCGGGCCAAGAGACCCAGTACTTC.

V and J are TRBV5-4 and TRBJ2-5, with 7 bases matching TRBD1. CDR3 size: 15 residues. Germline V gene lookup returns CDR1 SGHNT and CDR2 YYREEE (reference sequence). V lost 1 base, J lost 5 bases, and 8 bases stayed unmatched. The CDR3 nucleotides are TGTGCCAGCAGCTTGCCCTCAGGGGGAATCGAGACCCAGTACTTC. It codes for CASSLPSGGIETQYF. The complete variable domain, with remaining parts taken from reference TRBV5-4 and TRBJ2-5, reads ETGVTQSPTHLIKTRGQQVTLRCSSQSGHNTVSWYQQALGQGPQFIFQYYREEENGRGNFPPRFSGLQFPNYSSELNVNALELDDSALYLCASSLPSGGIETQYFGPGTRLLVL.

This clone occurred many times. The chain has TRBV28 and TRBJ2-3; 8 bases line up with TRBD1. V lost 4 bases to trimming and J lost 1 base; unmatched junction nucleotides: 7. CDR3 length: 16 residues. CDR1 and CDR2 (germline): MDHEN, SYDVKM. In DNA form, the CDR3 reads TGTGCCAGCAGTTGGGAGACAGGGGCCCGCACAGATACGCAGTATTTT. This encodes CASSWETGARTDTQYF.

This rearrangement joins TRBV9 to TRBJ2-7; 8 nucleotides agree with TRBD2. There are 15 residues in the CDR3. Germline-derived CDR1 and CDR2 are SGDLS and YYNGEE. Unmatched junction bases numbered 11, after V lost 4 bases and J lost 5 bases. The CDR3 bases are TGTGCCAGCAGCAGCTCCGGGACTAGAGGGGACGAGCAGTACTTC. This gives the protein CASSSSGTRGDEQYF.

The rearrangement uses TRBV5-1 and TRBJ2-5; weak D call: TRBD2 (5 bases). The V gene's germline CDR1 is SGHRS and CDR2 YFSETQ. The CDR3 is 15 residues long. The germline V and J ends were trimmed by 6 bases and 5 bases, with 20 bases remaining between them. CDR3 residues: CASTIQSGGLETQYF. The CDR3 coding sequence is TGCGCCAGCACCATCCAAAGTGGAGGCCTGGAGACCCAGTACTTC.

The gene calls are TRBV11-1 and TRBJ2-7, with D maybe TRBD2 (6 bases). Trimming pared 2 bases from V and 9 bases from J, leaving 14 bases between. Per germline, CDR1 SGHAT and CDR2 FQDESV (reference sequence). This CDR3 contains 13 residues. The CDR3 here is CASSLIERAGQYF. CDR3 sequence (DNA): TGTGCCAGCAGCTTAATCGAGCGGGCTGGGCAGTACTTC.